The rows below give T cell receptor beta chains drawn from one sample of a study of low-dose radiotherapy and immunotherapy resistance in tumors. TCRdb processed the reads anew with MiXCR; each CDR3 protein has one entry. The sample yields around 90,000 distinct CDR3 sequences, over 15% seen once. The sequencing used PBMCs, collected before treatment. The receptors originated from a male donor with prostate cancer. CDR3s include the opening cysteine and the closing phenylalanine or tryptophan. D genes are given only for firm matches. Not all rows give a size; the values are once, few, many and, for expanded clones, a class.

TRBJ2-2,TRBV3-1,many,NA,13,TGTGCCAGCAGCCAAGTGGGAACCGGGGAGCTGTTTTTT,CASSQVGTGELFF
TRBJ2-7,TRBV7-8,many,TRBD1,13,TGTGCCAGCAGCTGGGACAGGGGTGGCGAGCAGTACTTC,CASSWDRGGEQYF
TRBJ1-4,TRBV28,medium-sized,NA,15,TGTGCCAGCAGTCGTAGCGGGACACAGAATGAAAAACTGTTTTTT,CASSRSGTQNEKLFF
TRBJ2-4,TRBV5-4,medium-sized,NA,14,TGTGCCAGCAGATCCGACAGGGCCAAAAACATTCAGTACTTC,CASRSDRAKNIQYF
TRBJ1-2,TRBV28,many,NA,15,TGTGCCAGCAGTTTGTCGGGAGGGGGTGGGTATGGCTACACCTTC,CASSLSGGGGYGYTF
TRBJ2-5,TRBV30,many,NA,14,TGTGCCTGGAGTGTAGGGACGTTCAAAGAGACCCAGTACTTC,CAWSVGTFKETQYF
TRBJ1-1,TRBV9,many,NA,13,TGTGCCAGCAGCGCTATCGAGATGACTGAAGCTTTCTTT,CASSAIEMTEAFF
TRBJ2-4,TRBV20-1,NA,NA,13,TGCAGTGCTAGCCCGGACGGGAAAAACATTCAGTACTTC,CSASPDGKNIQYF
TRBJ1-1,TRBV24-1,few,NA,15,TGTGCCACCAGTGATGGGACGGTCGGCCGACCTGAAGCTTTCTTT,CATSDGTVGRPEAFF
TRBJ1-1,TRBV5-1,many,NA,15,TGCGCCAGCAGCTTGGAGGCAGACATGAACACTGAAGCTTTCTTT,CASSLEADMNTEAFF
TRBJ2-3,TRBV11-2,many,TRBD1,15,TGTGCCAGCAGCGTGGACAGGGGTGGTACAGATACGCAGTATTTT,CASSVDRGGTDTQYF
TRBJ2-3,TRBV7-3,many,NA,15,TGTGCCAGCAGCTCCACAGGGACATTCACAGATACGCAGTATTTT,CASSSTGTFTDTQYF
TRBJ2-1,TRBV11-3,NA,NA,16,TGTGCCAGCAGCTTAGATCCCCCGGGGGGCGGCTATGAGCAGTTCTTC,CASSLDPPGGGYEQFF
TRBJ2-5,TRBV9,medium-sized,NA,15,TGTGCCAGCAGCGTAGTTGGTGGGTGGTCGGAGACCCAGTACTTC,CASSVVGGWSETQYF
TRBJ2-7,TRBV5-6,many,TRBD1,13,TGTGCCAGCAGCCCACAGGGGCCCTACGAGCAGTACTTC,CASSPQGPYEQYF
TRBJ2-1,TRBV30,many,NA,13,TGTGCCTGGAGTTTGACAGGAGACAATGAGCAGTTCTTC,CAWSLTGDNEQFF
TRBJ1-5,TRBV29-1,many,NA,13,TGCAGCGTTGAGGGGGGGGCGGGCCAGCCCCAGCATTTT,CSVEGGAGQPQHF
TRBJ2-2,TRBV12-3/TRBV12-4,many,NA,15,TGTGCCAGCACCCTGGGAGTCGTGTACACCGGGGAGCTGTTTTTT,CASTLGVVYTGELFF
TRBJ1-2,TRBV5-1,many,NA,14,TGCGCCAGCAGCACGGCGGGATCCTTCGTGGGCTACACCTTC,CASSTAGSFVGYTF
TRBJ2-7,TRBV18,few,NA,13,TGTGCCAGCTCACCCGGGAGCTCCTACGAGCAGTACTTC,CASSPGSSYEQYF
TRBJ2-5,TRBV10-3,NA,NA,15,TGTGCCATCAGTGCTGGATCACAGTCCGAAGAGACCCAGTACTTC,CAISAGSQSEETQYF
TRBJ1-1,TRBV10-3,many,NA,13,TGTGCCATCAGAAGGACAGCGAACACTGAAGCTTTCTTT,CAIRRTANTEAFF
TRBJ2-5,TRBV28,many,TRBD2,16,TGTGCCAGCAGTTATGGGGGGCTAGCGGGAGAAGAGACCCAGTACTTC,CASSYGGLAGEETQYF
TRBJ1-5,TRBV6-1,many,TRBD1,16,TGTGCCAGCAGTGAAAAGATCACAGGGGGCGTTCAGCCCCAGCATTTT,CASSEKITGGVQPQHF
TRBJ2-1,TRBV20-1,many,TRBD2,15,TGCAGTGCTACTGAACTAGCGGGGGGTTACAATGAGCAGTTCTTC,CSATELAGGYNEQFF
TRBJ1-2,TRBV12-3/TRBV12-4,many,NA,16,TGTGCCAGCAGTTTAGCCGCTACGGTTAATAACTATGGCTACACCTTC,CASSLAATVNNYGYTF
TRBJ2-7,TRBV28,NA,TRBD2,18,TGTGCCAGCAGTTTATCGCTACTAGCGGGGAGGGTTTATAACGAGCAGTACTTC,CASSLSLLAGRVYNEQYF
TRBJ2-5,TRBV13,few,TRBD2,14,TGTGCCAGCAGCTCTATCCTAGCGGGGGAGACCCAGTACTTC,CASSSILAGETQYF
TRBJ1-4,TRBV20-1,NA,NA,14,TGCAGTGCTAGCCGGGCCGCGACTAATGAAAAACTGTTTTTT,CSASRAATNEKLFF
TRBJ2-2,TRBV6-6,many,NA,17,TGTGCCAGCAGTTCCGGGGGTAGCGGAACGAACACCGGGGAGCTGTTTTTT,CASSSGGSGTNTGELFF
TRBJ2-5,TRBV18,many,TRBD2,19,TGTGCCAGCTCACCACAAGCGACCGGGACTAGCGGGGGACAAGAGACCCAGTACTTC,CASSPQATGTSGGQETQYF
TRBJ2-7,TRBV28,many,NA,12,TGTGCCAGCATTGGGAGCTCCTACGAGCAGTACTTC,CASIGSSYEQYF
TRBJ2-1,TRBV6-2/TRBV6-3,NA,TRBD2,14,TGTGCCAGCAGTTCACTAGCGGGGGGTAGTGAGCAGTTCTTC,CASSSLAGGSEQFF
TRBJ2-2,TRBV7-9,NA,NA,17,TGTGCCAGCAGCATCTCCGCGGATAGCTGGGGAACCGGGGAGCTGTTTTTT,CASSISADSWGTGELFF
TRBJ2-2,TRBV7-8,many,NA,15,TGTGCCAGCAGCAATAGCGCCCCGGGTACCGGGGAGCTGTTTTTT,CASSNSAPGTGELFF
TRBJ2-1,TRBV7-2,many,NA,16,TGTGCCAGCAGCTTTTTTGTGGGACAAGGGTGGCGTGAGCAGTTCTTC,CASSFFVGQGWREQFF
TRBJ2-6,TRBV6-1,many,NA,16,TGTGCCGCCGGGCAAGGGTACCTCTCGGGGGCCAACGTCCTGACTTTC,CAAGQGYLSGANVLTF